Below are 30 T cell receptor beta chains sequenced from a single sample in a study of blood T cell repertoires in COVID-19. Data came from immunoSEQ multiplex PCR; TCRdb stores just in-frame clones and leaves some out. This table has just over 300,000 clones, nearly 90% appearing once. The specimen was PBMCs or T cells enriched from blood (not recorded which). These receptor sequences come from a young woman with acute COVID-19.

The CDR3 spells CASSNGLVTGELFF. The CDR3 coding sequence is TGTGCCAGCAGCAACGGACTAGTCACCGGGGAGCTGTTTTTT. V usage is TRBV6-2 or TRBV6-3 and J usage is TRBJ2-2; TRBD2 agrees at 7 bases. Germline CDR1 and CDR2: MNHEY and SVGEGT. Trimming removed 6 bases from V and 4 bases from J; junction bases left unmatched: 5. The CDR3 loop spans 14 amino acids.

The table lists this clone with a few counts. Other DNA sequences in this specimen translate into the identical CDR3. The CDR3 is CASGDRGNTEAFF. CDR3 nucleotides: TGTGCCAGCGGGGACAGGGGGAACACTGAAGCTTTCTTT. The V and J genes are TRBV12-3 or TRBV12-4 and TRBJ1-1; 10 positions match TRBD1. This CDR3 region has 13 residues. V was clipped by 8 bases and J by 1 base; unmatched bases: 1.

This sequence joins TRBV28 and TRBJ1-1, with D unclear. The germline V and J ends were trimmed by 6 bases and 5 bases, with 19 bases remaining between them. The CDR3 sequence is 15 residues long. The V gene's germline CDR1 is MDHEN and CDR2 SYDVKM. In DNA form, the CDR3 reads TGTGCCAGCAGCCCGTCGGGTCGTAGGTCGACTGAAGCTTTCTTT. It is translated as CASSPSGRRSTEAFF.

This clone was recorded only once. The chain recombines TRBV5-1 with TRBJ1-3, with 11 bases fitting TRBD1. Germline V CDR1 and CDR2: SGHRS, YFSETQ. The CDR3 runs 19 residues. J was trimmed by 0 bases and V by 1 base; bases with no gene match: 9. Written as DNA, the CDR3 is TGCGCCAGCAGCTTGTTGCCCACCGGGACAGGGGGCTCTGGAAACACCATATATTTT. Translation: CASSLLPTGTGGSGNTIYF.

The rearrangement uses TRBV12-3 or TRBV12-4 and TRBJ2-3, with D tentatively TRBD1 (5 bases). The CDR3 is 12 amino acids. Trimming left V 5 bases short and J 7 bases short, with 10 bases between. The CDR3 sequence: CASSKGFHTQYF. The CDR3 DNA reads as TGTGCCAGCAGTAAGGGGTTTCATACGCAGTATTTT.

CDR3 sequence (DNA): TGTGCCAGCTCACCCTCGGGGAGGGATACGCAGTATTTT. Amino acid sequence: CASSPSGRDTQYF. V and J are TRBV18 and TRBJ2-3; TRBD2 might be the D (6 bases). Germline V lookup: CDR1 KGHSH, CDR2 LQKENI. V was shortened by 3 bases and J by 6 bases, with 10 bases between the two germline ends. The length of the CDR3 is 13 residues.

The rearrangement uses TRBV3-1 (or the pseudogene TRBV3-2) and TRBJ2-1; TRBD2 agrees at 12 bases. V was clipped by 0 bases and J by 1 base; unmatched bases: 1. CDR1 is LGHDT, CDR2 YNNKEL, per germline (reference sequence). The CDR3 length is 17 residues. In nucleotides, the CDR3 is TGTGCCAGCAGCCAAGACGGACTAGCGGGATCCTACAATGAGCAGTTCTTC. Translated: CASSQDGLAGSYNEQFF.

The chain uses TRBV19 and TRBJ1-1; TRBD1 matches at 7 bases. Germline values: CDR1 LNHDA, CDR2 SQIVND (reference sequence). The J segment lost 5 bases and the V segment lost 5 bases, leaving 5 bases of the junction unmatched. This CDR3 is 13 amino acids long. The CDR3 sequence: CASSFQGETEAFF. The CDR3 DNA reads TGTGCCAGTAGTTTCCAGGGGGAGACTGAAGCTTTCTTT.

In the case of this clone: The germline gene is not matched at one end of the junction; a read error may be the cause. CDR3 amino acids: CASSLAGNNEQFF. The CDR3 DNA reads as TGTGCTAGCAGCTTAGCCGGGAACAATGAGCAGTTCTTC. This chain links TRBV7-7 with TRBJ2-1, with D tentatively TRBD2 (5 bases). This CDR3 comprises 13 residues. CDR1 is SSHAT and CDR2 is FNYEAQ in the germline V gene (reference sequence).

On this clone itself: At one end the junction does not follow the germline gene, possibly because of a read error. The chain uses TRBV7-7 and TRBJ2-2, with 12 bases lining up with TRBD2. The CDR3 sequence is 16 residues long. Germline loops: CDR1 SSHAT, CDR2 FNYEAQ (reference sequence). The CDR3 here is CASSHGLAGYTGELFF. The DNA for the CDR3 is TGTGCTAGCAGCCATGGACTAGCGGGATACACCGGGGAGCTGTTTTTT.

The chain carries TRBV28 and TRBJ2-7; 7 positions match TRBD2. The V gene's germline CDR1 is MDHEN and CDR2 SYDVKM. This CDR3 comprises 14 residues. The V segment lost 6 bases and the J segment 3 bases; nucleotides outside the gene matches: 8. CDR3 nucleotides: TGTGCCAGCAGGGAGGGAGGGTACGGCTACGAGCAGTACTTC. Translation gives CASREGGYGYEQYF.

The CDR3 coding sequence is TGTGCCAGCAGCTTAAAGTCCCCCTCTAGCGGGAGCCCAGAGACCCAGTACTTC. It codes for CASSLKSPSSGSPETQYF. V gene TRBV13 combines with J gene TRBJ2-5, with 10 bases lining up with TRBD2. V gave up 2 bases and J gave up 4 bases; unmatched junction bases: 13. The CDR3 length is 18 residues. Germline V gene sequence: CDR1 PRHDT, CDR2 FYEKMQ (reference sequence).

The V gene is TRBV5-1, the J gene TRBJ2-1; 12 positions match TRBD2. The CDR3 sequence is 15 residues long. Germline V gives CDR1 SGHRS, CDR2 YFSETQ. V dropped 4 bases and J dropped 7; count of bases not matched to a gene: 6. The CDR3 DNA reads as TGCGCCAGCAGCCGGTTAGGGACTAGCGGGAATGAGCAGTTCTTC. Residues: CASSRLGTSGNEQFF.

In DNA form, the CDR3 reads TGTGCCAGCAGCCGACCCCGGGGAAGTTACGAGCAGTACTTC. Translating it yields CASSRPRGSYEQYF. The chain couples TRBV7-9 to TRBJ2-7, with D possibly being TRBD2 (5 bases). V lost 5 bases to trimming and J lost 4 bases, with 15 bases between them. The CDR3 has 14 residues. The germline V gene encodes CDR1 SEHNR and CDR2 FQNEAQ (reference sequence).

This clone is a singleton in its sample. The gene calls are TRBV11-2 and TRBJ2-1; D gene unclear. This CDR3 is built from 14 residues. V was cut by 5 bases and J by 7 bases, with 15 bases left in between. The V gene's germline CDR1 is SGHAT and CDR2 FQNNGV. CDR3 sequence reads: CASSPALVGNEQFF. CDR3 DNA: TGTGCCAGCAGCCCAGCCCTCGTCGGGAATGAGCAGTTCTTC.

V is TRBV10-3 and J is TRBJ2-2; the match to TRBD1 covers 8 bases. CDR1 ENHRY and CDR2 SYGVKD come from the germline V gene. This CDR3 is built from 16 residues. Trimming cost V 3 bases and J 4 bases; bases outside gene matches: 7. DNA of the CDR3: TGTGCCATCAGTGATCCCGGGACAGGAGGCACCGGGGAGCTGTTTTTT. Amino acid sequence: CAISDPGTGGTGELFF.

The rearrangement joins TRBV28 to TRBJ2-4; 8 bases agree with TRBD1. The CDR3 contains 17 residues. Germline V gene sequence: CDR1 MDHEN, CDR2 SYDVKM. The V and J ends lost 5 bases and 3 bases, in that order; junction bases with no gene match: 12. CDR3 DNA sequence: TGTGCCAGCAGTGGAGACAGGGGTGACTATGGCAAAAACATTCAGTACTTC. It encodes CASSGDRGDYGKNIQYF.

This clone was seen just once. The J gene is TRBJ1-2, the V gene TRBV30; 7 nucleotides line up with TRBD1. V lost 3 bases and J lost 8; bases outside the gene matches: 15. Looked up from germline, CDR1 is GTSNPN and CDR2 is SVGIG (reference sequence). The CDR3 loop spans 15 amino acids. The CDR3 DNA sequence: TGTGCCTGGAGGGAGACAGGGCGCAATTTGGCGGGCTACACCTTC. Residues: CAWRETGRNLAGYTF.

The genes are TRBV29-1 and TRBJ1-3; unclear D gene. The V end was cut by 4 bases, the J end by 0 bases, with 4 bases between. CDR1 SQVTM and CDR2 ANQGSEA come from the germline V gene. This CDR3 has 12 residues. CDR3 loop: CSVAYSGNTIYF. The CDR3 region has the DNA TGCAGCGTTGCTTACTCTGGAAACACCATATATTTT.

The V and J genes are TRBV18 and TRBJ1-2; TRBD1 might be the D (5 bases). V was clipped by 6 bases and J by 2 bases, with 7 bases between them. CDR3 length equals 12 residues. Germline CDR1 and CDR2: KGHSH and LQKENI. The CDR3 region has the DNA TGTGCCAGCTCGACAGCCAACTATGGCTACACCTTC. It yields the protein CASSTANYGYTF.

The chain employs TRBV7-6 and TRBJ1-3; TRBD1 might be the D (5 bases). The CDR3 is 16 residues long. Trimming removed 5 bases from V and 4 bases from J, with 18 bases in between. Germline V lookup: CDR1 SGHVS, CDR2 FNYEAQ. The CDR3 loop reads CASSRPQGDLGNTIYF. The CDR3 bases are TGTGCCAGCAGCCGCCCCCAAGGGGATTTAGGAAACACCATATATTTT.

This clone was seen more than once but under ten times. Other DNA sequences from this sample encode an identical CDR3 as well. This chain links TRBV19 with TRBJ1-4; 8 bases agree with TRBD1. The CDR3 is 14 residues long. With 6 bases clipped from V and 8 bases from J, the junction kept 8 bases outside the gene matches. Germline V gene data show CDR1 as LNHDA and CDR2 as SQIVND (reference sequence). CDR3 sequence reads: CASSTDRGGEKLFF. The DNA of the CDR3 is TGTGCCAGTAGCACTGACAGGGGTGGCGAAAAACTGTTTTTT.

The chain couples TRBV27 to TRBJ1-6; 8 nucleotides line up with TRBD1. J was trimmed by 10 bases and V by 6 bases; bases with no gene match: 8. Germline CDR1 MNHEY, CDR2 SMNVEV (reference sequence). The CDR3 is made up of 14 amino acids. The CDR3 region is CASRPRQGPSPLHF. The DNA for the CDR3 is TGTGCCAGCAGGCCCCGACAGGGGCCATCACCCCTCCACTTT.

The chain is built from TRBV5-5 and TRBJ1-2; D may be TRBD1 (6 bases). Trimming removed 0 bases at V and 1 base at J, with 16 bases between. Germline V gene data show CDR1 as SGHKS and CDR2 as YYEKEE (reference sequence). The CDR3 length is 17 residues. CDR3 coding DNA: TGTGCCAGCAGCTTGGCCGGGACAAACGCGATTAACTATGGCTACACCTTC. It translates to CASSLAGTNAINYGYTF.

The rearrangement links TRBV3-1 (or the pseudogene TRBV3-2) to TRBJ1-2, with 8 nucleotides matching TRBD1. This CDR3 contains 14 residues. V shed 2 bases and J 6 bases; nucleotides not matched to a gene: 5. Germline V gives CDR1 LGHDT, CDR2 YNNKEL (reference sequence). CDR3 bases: TGTGCCAGCAGCCAATATCAGGGGGCGGATGGCTACACCTTC. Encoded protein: CASSQYQGADGYTF.

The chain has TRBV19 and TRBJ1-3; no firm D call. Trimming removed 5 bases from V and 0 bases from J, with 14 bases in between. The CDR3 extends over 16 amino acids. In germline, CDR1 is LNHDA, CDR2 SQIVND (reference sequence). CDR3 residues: CASSYAGASSGNTIYF. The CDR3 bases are TGTGCCAGTAGTTACGCAGGTGCCAGCTCTGGAAACACCATATATTTT.

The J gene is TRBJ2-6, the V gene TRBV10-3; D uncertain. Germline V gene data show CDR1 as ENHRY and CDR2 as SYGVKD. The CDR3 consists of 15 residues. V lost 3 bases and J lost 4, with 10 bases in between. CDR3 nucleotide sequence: TGTGCCATCAGTGACCCTTCCCCCGGGGCCAACGTCCTGACTTTC. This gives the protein CAISDPSPGANVLTF.

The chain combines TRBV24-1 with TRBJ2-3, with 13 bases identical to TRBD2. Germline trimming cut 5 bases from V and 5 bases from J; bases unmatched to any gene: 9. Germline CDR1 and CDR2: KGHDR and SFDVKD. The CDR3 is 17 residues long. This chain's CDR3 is CATSVDGLAGDLDTQYF. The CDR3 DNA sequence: TGTGCCACCAGTGTCGACGGACTAGCGGGAGATCTAGATACGCAGTATTTT.

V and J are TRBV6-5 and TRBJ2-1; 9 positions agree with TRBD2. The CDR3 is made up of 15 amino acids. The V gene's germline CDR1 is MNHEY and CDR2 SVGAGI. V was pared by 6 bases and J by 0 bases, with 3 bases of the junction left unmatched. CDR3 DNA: TGTGCCAGCAGCCATAGCGGGAGCTCCTACAATGAGCAGTTCTTC. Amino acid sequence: CASSHSGSSYNEQFF.

In DNA form, the CDR3 reads TGTGCCTCCCATCTGCGGGGAACCTACAATGAGCAGTTCTTC. Protein product: CASHLRGTYNEQFF. This chain connects TRBV3-1 (or the pseudogene TRBV3-2) to TRBJ2-1; tentatively, D is TRBD2 (6 bases). V was trimmed by 11 bases and J by 2 bases, leaving 16 bases between them. Germline V gene lookup returns CDR1 LGHDT and CDR2 YNNKEL (reference sequence). CDR3 length: 14 residues.